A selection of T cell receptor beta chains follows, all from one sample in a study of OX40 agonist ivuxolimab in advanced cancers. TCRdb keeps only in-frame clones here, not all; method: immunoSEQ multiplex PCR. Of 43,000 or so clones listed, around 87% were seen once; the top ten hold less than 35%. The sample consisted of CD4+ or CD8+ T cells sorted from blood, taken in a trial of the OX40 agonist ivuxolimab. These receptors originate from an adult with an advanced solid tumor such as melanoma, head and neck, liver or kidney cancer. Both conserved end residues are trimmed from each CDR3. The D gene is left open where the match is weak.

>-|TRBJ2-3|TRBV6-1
ASSAPSGTPSTDTQY
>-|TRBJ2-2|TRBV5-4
ASSTRGAAGELF
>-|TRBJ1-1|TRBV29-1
SVVSGQMNTEAF
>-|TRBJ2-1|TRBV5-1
ASSLATGGVEQF
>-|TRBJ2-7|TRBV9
ASSVAPSYEQY
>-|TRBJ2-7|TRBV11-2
ASSLVGSPSYEQY
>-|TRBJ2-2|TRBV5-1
ASSLEGRSVNGELF
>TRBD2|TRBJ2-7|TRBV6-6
ASSYSGPGGYEQY
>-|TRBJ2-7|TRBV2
ASSYLPYEQY
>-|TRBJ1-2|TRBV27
ASSPQDGNGYT
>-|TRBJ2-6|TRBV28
ATAGTGANVLT
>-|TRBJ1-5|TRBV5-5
ASSFGGIDSNQPQH
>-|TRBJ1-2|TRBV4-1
ASSQDPGGKVYGYT
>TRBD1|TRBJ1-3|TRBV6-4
ASSRQGGTGNTIY
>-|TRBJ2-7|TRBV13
ASSPRGEQY
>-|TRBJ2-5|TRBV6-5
ASSPITTSETQY
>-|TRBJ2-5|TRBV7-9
ASSSPGLKETQY
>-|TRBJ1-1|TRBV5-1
ASSLEGSMNTEAF
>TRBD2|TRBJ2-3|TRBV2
ASQLAAGADTQY
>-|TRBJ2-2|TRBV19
ASRTQDRSPGELF
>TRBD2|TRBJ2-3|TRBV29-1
SVGEGGTDTQY
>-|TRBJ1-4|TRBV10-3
AISERESEKLF
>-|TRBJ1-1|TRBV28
ASSQQGVYTEAF
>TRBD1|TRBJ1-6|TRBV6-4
ASSDSGQGASPLH
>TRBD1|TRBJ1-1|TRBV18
ASSVGQIQSNTEAF
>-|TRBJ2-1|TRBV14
ASSQTRNEQF
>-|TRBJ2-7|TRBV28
ASSASYEQY
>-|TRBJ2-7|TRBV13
ASSQLRAWGLPTRQY
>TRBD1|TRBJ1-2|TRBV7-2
ASSSGQGSYGYT
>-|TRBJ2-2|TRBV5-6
ASSQLGITGNTGELF
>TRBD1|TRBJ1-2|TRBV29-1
SVDEKDAGTGSGYT
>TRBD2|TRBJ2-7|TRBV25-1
ASSSNQREGLYEQY
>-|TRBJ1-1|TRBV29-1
SPSRSGNTEAF
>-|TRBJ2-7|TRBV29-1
SVETGYEQY
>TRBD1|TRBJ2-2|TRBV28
ASSRRQGIIGTGELF
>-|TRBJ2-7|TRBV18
ASSPSYDEQY
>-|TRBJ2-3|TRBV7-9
ASSRPSEGTDTQY
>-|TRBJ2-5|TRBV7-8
ASSPLAGPQETQY
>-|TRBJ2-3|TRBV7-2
ASSFGVVGDTQY
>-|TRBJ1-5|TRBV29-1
SVTDYSNQPQH
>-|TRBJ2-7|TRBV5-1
ASSFAGSYEQY